A selection of T cell receptor beta chains follows, all from one sample in a study of T cells in Graves' hyperthyroidism and ophthalmopathy. TCRdb redid the calling of the multiplex PCR reads with MiXCR, one entry per CDR3 protein. The data contain around 600,000 distinct CDR3 sequences, 14% of them singletons. The specimen was blood. The receptors derive from a woman between 50 and 59 years old with Graves' ophthalmopathy. CDR3s include the opening cysteine and the closing phenylalanine or tryptophan. Fields, in order: D gene, J gene, V gene, clone size, CDR3 DNA, CDR3 protein. A D gene is named only where the DNA matches it firmly. Size is stated for part of the rows, as once, few or many counts, or as a class when the clone is expanded.

D: .; J: TRBJ2-6; V: TRBV30; size: few; DNA: TGTGCCTGGACCGACAGACTTTCTGGGGCCAACGTCCTGACTTTC; CDR3: CAWTDRLSGANVLTF
D: .; J: TRBJ1-2; V: TRBV20-1; size: many; DNA: TGCAGTGCTAGCCATGGCTACACCTTC; CDR3: CSASHGYTF
D: .; J: TRBJ2-1; V: TRBV4-3; size: once; DNA: TGCGCCAGCAGTCTGCGATCCCAACCCCACAATGAGCAGTTCTTC; CDR3: CASSLRSQPHNEQFF
D: TRBD2; J: TRBJ2-1; V: TRBV7-9; size: many; DNA: TGTGCCAGCACCGACCGCCGGGGCGGGAGCTCCTACAATGAGCAGTTCTTC; CDR3: CASTDRRGGSSYNEQFF
D: .; J: TRBJ2-1; V: TRBV12-3/TRBV12-4; size: few; DNA: TGTGCCAGCAGTTCGGATGGGAGTCCCCCTTACAATGAGCAGTTCTTC; CDR3: CASSSDGSPPYNEQFF
D: TRBD1; J: TRBJ2-1; V: TRBV12-5; size: many; DNA: TGTGCTAGTGGGGCAGGACAGGGTATCGATGAGCAGTTCTTC; CDR3: CASGAGQGIDEQFF
D: TRBD2; J: TRBJ2-6; V: TRBV19; size: .; DNA: TGTGCCAGTACCCCATTAGGACGGGAGGACCTTGGTGCCAACGTCCTGACTTTC; CDR3: CASTPLGREDLGANVLTF
D: .; J: TRBJ1-1; V: TRBV12-3/TRBV12-4; size: many; DNA: TGTGCCAGCAGTTCCACCGGGACACCCACTGAAGCTTTCTTT; CDR3: CASSSTGTPTEAFF
D: .; J: TRBJ1-3; V: TRBV20-1; size: many; DNA: TGCAGTGCTACGGAACACACAAACACCATATATTTT; CDR3: CSATEHTNTIYF
D: .; J: TRBJ1-5; V: TRBV27; size: few; DNA: TGTGCCAGCAGTCCACAGGATGGTCAGCCCCAGCATTTT; CDR3: CASSPQDGQPQHF
D: .; J: TRBJ2-1; V: TRBV19; size: .; DNA: TGTGTCAGTAGTATCTCTAGCATCTCTACCCATGAGCAGTTCTTC; CDR3: CVSSISSISTHEQFF
D: TRBD2; J: TRBJ2-1; V: TRBV9; size: .; DNA: TGTGCCAGCAGCCCAGTGGGTGCTAGCGGGAGGATGTATGAGCAGTTCTTC; CDR3: CASSPVGASGRMYEQFF
D: .; J: TRBJ2-1; V: TRBV29-1; size: few; DNA: TGCAGCGTTGATGCCCGGGGCAGAAGTTACAATGAGCAGTTCTTC; CDR3: CSVDARGRSYNEQFF
D: TRBD2; J: TRBJ2-1; V: TRBV20-1; size: many; DNA: TGCAGTGCTAGAGATGCGGGAGCAGACTACAATGAGCAGTTCTTC; CDR3: CSARDAGADYNEQFF
D: TRBD1; J: TRBJ2-2; V: TRBV20-1; size: .; DNA: TGCAGTGCTAGTAACCCTCGACAGGGGGCGGGCACCGGGGAGCTGTTTTTT; CDR3: CSASNPRQGAGTGELFF
D: TRBD2; J: TRBJ2-1; V: TRBV7-2; size: .; DNA: TGTGCCAGCAGCTCGACTAGCGGTTGGAGGAATGAGCAGTTCTTC; CDR3: CASSSTSGWRNEQFF
D: .; J: TRBJ1-1; V: TRBV12-3/TRBV12-4; size: many; DNA: TGTGCCAGCAGTTTCGCTGGGACGGAAGCTTTCTTT; CDR3: CASSFAGTEAFF
D: TRBD1; J: TRBJ2-1; V: TRBV20-1; size: many; DNA: TGCAGTGCTAGATCCAAAACCGGGACAGGGGGTGCCAATGAGCAGTTCTTC; CDR3: CSARSKTGTGGANEQFF
D: TRBD1; J: TRBJ2-7; V: TRBV27; size: few; DNA: TGTGCCAGCAGTCAGATAAGGACAGGGAGCTCCTACGAGCAGTACTTC; CDR3: CASSQIRTGSSYEQYF
D: .; J: TRBJ2-7; V: TRBV27; size: many; DNA: TGTGCCAGCAGCCCCAACGCAGGGTTTCCCTACGAGCAGTACTTC; CDR3: CASSPNAGFPYEQYF
D: TRBD2; J: TRBJ2-1; V: TRBV7-3; size: few; DNA: TGTGCCAGCAGCCCGACGACTAGCGGGAGGCTGTACAATGAGCAGTTCTTC; CDR3: CASSPTTSGRLYNEQFF
D: TRBD1; J: TRBJ1-2; V: TRBV20-1; size: few; DNA: TGCAGTGCTAGAGAGGCAGGGGGTTACGATGGCTACACCTTC; CDR3: CSAREAGGYDGYTF
D: TRBD1; J: TRBJ2-1; V: TRBV6-2/TRBV6-3; size: many; DNA: TGTGCCAGCAGTTACTCCGACAGGGGGCTGCGGGTTAAAGATAATGAGCAGTTCTTC; CDR3: CASSYSDRGLRVKDNEQFF
D: .; J: TRBJ1-2; V: TRBV5-1; size: many; DNA: TGCGCCAGCAGCTCGGATACACCTAACTATGGCTACACCTTC; CDR3: CASSSDTPNYGYTF
D: .; J: TRBJ2-1; V: TRBV20-1; size: many; DNA: TGCAGTGCTAGAGATCGGGGACGTTTGGGGGTCGGGCTCTACAATGAGCAGTTCTTC; CDR3: CSARDRGRLGVGLYNEQFF
D: TRBD2; J: TRBJ2-1; V: TRBV20-1; size: many; DNA: TGCAGTGCTAGATCTGGGACTAGCGGGGGCCTTTTTGAGCAGTTCTTC; CDR3: CSARSGTSGGLFEQFF
D: .; J: TRBJ2-3; V: TRBV20-1; size: many; DNA: TGCAGTGCAAGAAGAGGGGGAGACACAGATACGCAGTATTTT; CDR3: CSARRGGDTDTQYF
D: .; J: TRBJ1-1; V: TRBV6-1; size: many; DNA: TGTGCCGTGGGCCCAGGCAATATGAACACTGAAGCTTTCTTT; CDR3: CAVGPGNMNTEAFF
D: .; J: TRBJ2-7; V: TRBV6-2/TRBV6-3; size: .; DNA: TGTGCCAGCAGTTACTCAGCGAACAAGCAGTACTTC; CDR3: CASSYSANKQYF
D: TRBD2; J: TRBJ2-1; V: TRBV7-3; size: many; DNA: TGTGCCAGCAGCCACAGCGGGGGCCGATACAATGAGCAGTTCTTC; CDR3: CASSHSGGRYNEQFF
D: TRBD2; J: TRBJ2-3; V: TRBV5-8; size: few; DNA: TGTGCCAGCAGTTTTCGCGGGAGTACCACAGATACGCAGTATTTT; CDR3: CASSFRGSTTDTQYF